This T cell receptor (beta chain) is from a study of blood T cell repertoires in COVID-19. Background on the study: Collection of acute and convalescent COVID-19 samples took place in the United States, Italy and Spain.

Participant reports of clinical history set cohort assignment. Germline values: CDR1 MGHRA, CDR2 YSYEKL. The CDR3 runs 17 residues. The V and J ends lost 3 bases and 3 bases, in that order; junction bases with no gene match: 13. The assay was immunoSEQ multiplex PCR, and TCRdb's table has in-frame clones only and misses some. The sample records some 260,000 clones, roughly 90% being singletons. Sequencing was done on a sample of PBMCs or T cells enriched from blood (not recorded which). The sequence came from a middle-aged man who had recovered from COVID-19. This sequence joins TRBV4-1 and TRBJ2-7, with 8 bases matching TRBD1. CDR3 loop: CASSHPRRTGPDYEQYF. For the CDR3, the DNA is TGCGCCAGCAGCCATCCCCGACGGACAGGGCCAGACTACGAGCAGTACTTC.